One and the same sample provided the 2 T cell receptor beta chains below, sequenced in a study of response to subunit inactivated influenza vaccine (dated by TCRdb to between 2017 and 2018). The library was built by means of RT-PCR. Sequencing used an Illumina HiSeq 2500. TCRdb took the public reads, trimmed them with fastp at Q25, ran MiXCR for clone calling and kept in-frame beta chains. Rows matching on CDR3 protein sequence are summarized as one entry with the most common DNA and genes. The sample table contains hundreds of thousands of distinct CDR3 sequences; only one count was recorded for approximately 10% of them. The ten most abundant clones make up roughly 10% of the sample. The material sequenced was PBMCs from blood, taken on the day of vaccination. All receptors derive from a man aged 45-65 years who received an inactivated influenza vaccine. Donor details come from another sample of the same person, matched by shared clones.

This chain connects TRBV7-2 to TRBJ2-4, with unresolved D. V lost 1 base and J 7 bases, leaving 11 bases between the germline ends. The CDR3 covers 14 residues. The V gene's germline CDR1 is SGHTA and CDR2 FQGNSA. The CDR3 DNA is TGTGCCAGCAGCTTAGGTCAGGTGGGGAACATTCAGTACTTC. Its protein is CASSLGQVGNIQYF. Full variable domain (outside the CDR3, taken from reference TRBV7-2 and TRBJ2-4): GAGVSQSPSNKVTEKGKDVELRCDPISGHTALYWYRQSLGQGLEFLIYFQGNSAPDKSGLPSDRFSAERTGGSVSTLTIQRTQQEDSAVYLCASSLGQVGNIQYFGAGTRLSVL.

In its sample, this clonotype was seen a few times. The chain is built from TRBV20-1 and TRBJ2-7; unclear D gene. CDR1 and CDR2 from the germline V gene are DFQATT and SNEGSKA (reference sequence). The CDR3 is made up of 12 amino acids. With 6 bases removed from V and 1 base from J, the gap between germline ends came to 10 bases. The CDR3 coding sequence is TGCAGTGCGATGGCAGGTTCCTACGAGCAGTACTTC. Protein sequence: CSAMAGSYEQYF.